These 32 T cell receptor beta chains originate from one sample sequenced in a study of T-cell reconstitution after alpha-beta-depleted transplantation in children. As it was prepared, the TCRbeta library received unique molecular identifiers. TCRdb fed the PCR reads into MiXCR, producing one record per CDR3 protein. The sample consists of fewer than 400,000 distinct CDR3 sequences, roughly 21% of them appearing once. The source material was PBMCs, mostly from graft donor cells, sampled 180 days after TCRalphabeta/CD19-depleted stem cell transplant. These receptors were collected from a male patient younger than 18 who had a stem cell transplant for acute lymphoblastic leukemia, so the T cells may come from the graft donor.

The chain couples TRBV5-1 to TRBJ2-7; D is possibly TRBD1 (6 bases). This CDR3 is 14 amino acids long. Trimming took off 1 base at V and 4 bases at J, with 12 bases between the two ends. Germline CDR1 and CDR2: SGHRS and YFSETQ. This CDR3 is CASSLLTGIYEQYF. In DNA, the CDR3 is TGCGCCAGCAGCTTGCTTACAGGGATTTACGAGCAGTACTTC.

V usage is TRBV20-1 and J usage is TRBJ2-5; no reliable D call. Trimming stripped 0 bases from V and 7 bases from J, with 9 bases between. Germline V gives CDR1 DFQATT, CDR2 SNEGSKA (reference sequence). The CDR3 is made up of 12 amino acids. The CDR3: CSARDLTGTQYF. As DNA, the CDR3 is TGCAGTGCTAGAGATCTTACCGGGACCCAGTACTTC.

The chain couples TRBV5-1 to TRBJ1-2, with D hard to call. Germline-derived CDR1 and CDR2 are SGHRS and YFSETQ. The length of the CDR3 is 13 residues. Trimming cost V 0 bases and J 8 bases, with 11 bases left between them. The CDR3, as DNA: TGCGCCAGCAGCTTGGCAGGCAGGAGCGGCTACACCTTC. Protein: CASSLAGRSGYTF.

A few counts support this clonotype. The chain recombines TRBV21-1 with TRBJ2-7. TRBV21-1 is a pseudogene. CDR3 length: 13 amino acids. DNA of the CDR3: TGTGCCAGCAGCCGATTACTTCGACCCGAGCAGTACTTC. Its protein is CASSRLLRPEQYF.

The chain carries TRBV20-1 and TRBJ1-1; D ambiguous. The CDR3 spans 13 residues. The V gene's germline CDR1 is DFQATT and CDR2 SNEGSKA (reference sequence). V gave up 6 bases and J gave up 0 bases, with 11 bases separating them. The CDR3 coding sequence is TGCAGTGCCTCGACGGCTATGAACACTGAAGCTTTCTTT. Translating it yields CSASTAMNTEAFF.

This chain links TRBV30 with TRBJ1-5, with D possibly TRBD1 on 5 matching bases. Germline CDR1 is GTSNPN and CDR2 is SVGIG (reference sequence). This CDR3 is built from 13 residues. V lost 4 bases, J lost 3 bases, and 10 bases lay in between. The CDR3 DNA follows: TGTGCCTGGACCGACAGCCCCAATCAGCCCCAGCATTTT. This gives the protein CAWTDSPNQPQHF.

The chain is built from TRBV29-1 and TRBJ2-7; weak D call: TRBD2 (6 bases). V dropped 1 base and J dropped 4 bases, with 14 bases sitting between them. Germline V gene sequence: CDR1 SQVTM, CDR2 ANQGSEA. The CDR3 totals 14 residues. In DNA form, the CDR3 reads TGCAGCGTTGAAGGGACTACCATGAGGTACGAGCAGTACTTC. Amino acids: CSVEGTTMRYEQYF.

The chain joins TRBV4-1 to TRBJ2-5; no firm D call. Trimming pared 0 bases from V and 5 bases from J, leaving 13 bases between. From germline, CDR1 is MGHRA and CDR2 YSYEKL. The CDR3 is 15 amino acids. As DNA, the CDR3 is TGCGCCAGCAGCCAAGATCGTCCCCGGCAGGAGACCCAGTACTTC. Residues: CASSQDRPRQETQYF.

This clonotype was observed a single time. Because it lacks the conserved phenylalanine or tryptophan at the end, this CDR3 is likely a read error. The DNA is left out, because the CDR3 cannot be placed on it with certainty; the CDR3 is given as TCRdb lists it. The chain recombines TRBV12-3 or TRBV12-4 with TRBJ1-5. Termini included, the CDR3 measures 8 amino acids. The CDR3 sequence is CASSPGDR.

This clonotype was seen only a few times. The chain recombines TRBV20-1 with TRBJ2-7; 7 bases match TRBD2. Germline CDR1 is DFQATT and CDR2 is SNEGSKA (reference sequence). This CDR3 has 15 residues. With 6 bases clipped from V and 4 bases from J, the junction kept 15 bases outside the gene matches. The CDR3 DNA follows: TGCAGTGCCCCTCCGGGGGGATGGGGGAGGTACGAGCAGTACTTC. Its protein product is CSAPPGGWGRYEQYF.

The rearrangement uses TRBV27 and TRBJ2-1, with no clear D. Trimming removed 3 bases from V and 9 bases from J, with 15 bases in between. The V gene's germline CDR1 is MNHEY and CDR2 SMNVEV (reference sequence). The CDR3 extends over 14 amino acids. CDR3 nucleotides: TGTGCCAGCAGTTTTCGGGCGGCGAGCGTTGAGCAGTTCTTC. Translation gives CASSFRAASVEQFF.

In this sample, this clonotype turned up many times. The chain is built from TRBV5-1 and TRBJ2-7, with 10 positions matching TRBD2. With 4 bases clipped from V and 2 bases from J, the junction kept 3 bases outside the gene matches. CDR1 SGHRS and CDR2 YFSETQ come from the germline V gene. CDR3 size: 14 residues. The CDR3 loop is CASSIAGGTYEQYF. CDR3 in DNA: TGCGCCAGCAGCATAGCGGGAGGCACCTACGAGCAGTACTTC.

The J gene is TRBJ2-2, the V gene TRBV20-1; TRBD2 matches 7 bases. Germline V gene lookup returns CDR1 DFQATT and CDR2 SNEGSKA (reference sequence). V gave up 5 bases and J gave up 5 bases; unmatched junction bases: 14. The CDR3 totals 16 residues. The CDR3 protein is CSAGKGLAVGTGELFF. DNA for the CDR3: TGCAGTGCTGGGAAGGGTCTAGCGGTAGGGACCGGGGAGCTGTTTTTT.

J is TRBJ1-5 and V is TRBV24-1, with 8 bases matching TRBD1. CDR1 is KGHDR and CDR2 is SFDVKD in the germline V gene. CDR3 length: 17 residues. Trimming at V came to 10 bases and at J to 3 bases, leaving 16 bases not matched to a gene. Here the CDR3 reads CATQVIPGQADNQPQHF. The CDR3 DNA sequence: TGTGCCACTCAGGTAATCCCGGGACAGGCCGACAATCAGCCCCAGCATTTT.

This chain's CDR3 is CASSYDIRGNTEAFF. DNA for the CDR3: TGTGCCAGCAGCTACGATATAAGGGGTAACACTGAAGCTTTCTTT. The rearrangement joins TRBV6-5 to TRBJ1-1, with D possibly matching TRBD1 (5 bases). The CDR3 has 15 amino acids. Germline CDR1 reads MNHEY; CDR2 reads SVGAGI. V was pared by 6 bases and J by 2 bases, with 16 bases between.

This clonotype was seen more than once but under ten times. The V call is TRBV7-6, the J call TRBJ2-1, with D tentatively TRBD2 (5 bases). Germline lookup yields CDR1 SGHVS and CDR2 FNYEAQ. V was clipped by 5 bases and J by 0 bases, with 14 bases between them. The CDR3 contains 16 residues. The CDR3 reads CASSEIFGSSYNEQFF. The CDR3 nucleotides read TGTGCCAGCAGCGAGATCTTTGGGAGCTCCTACAATGAGCAGTTCTTC. Combining the CDR3 with reference TRBV7-6 and TRBJ2-1 gives the whole variable domain GAGVSQSPRYKVTKRGQDVALRCDPISGHVSLYWYRQALGQGPEFLTYFNYEAQQDKSGLPNDRFSAERPEGSISTLTIQRTEQRDSAMYRCASSEIFGSSYNEQFFGPGTRLTVL.

This clonotype was picked up a small number of times. The junction departs from germline at one end; a sequencing error may be responsible. This rearrangement joins TRBV7-2 to TRBJ1-1; no clear D gene. This CDR3 is 13 amino acids long. In germline, CDR1 is SGHTA, CDR2 FQGNSA. The CDR3: CASSPGRSVPPFF. Here the CDR3 DNA reads TGTGCCAGCAGCCCTGGGCGGTCCGTGCCCCCTTTTTTT.

V and J are TRBV19 and TRBJ2-7; 8 bases are shared with TRBD2. Trimming cost V 3 bases and J 2 bases; bases outside gene matches: 6. The CDR3 has 15 residues. Germline-derived CDR1 and CDR2 are LNHDA and SQIVND (reference sequence). CDR3 protein: CASSIAGRATYEQYF. The CDR3 nucleotides read TGTGCCAGTAGTATTGCCGGGAGGGCAACCTACGAGCAGTACTTC.

This clonotype has just a few counts. The rearrangement links TRBV3-1 to TRBJ2-1; 14 bases fit TRBD2. J gave up 4 bases and V 4 bases, and 6 bases lay outside the gene matches. This CDR3 is built from 17 residues. The germline gives CDR1 LGHDT, CDR2 YNNKEL (reference sequence). CDR3 protein: CASSPGTSGRGYNEQFF. The CDR3 nucleotides read TGTGCCAGCAGCCCGGGGACTAGCGGGAGAGGTTACAATGAGCAGTTCTTC.

Points on this clonotype: This may stem from a read error, because a much larger clone lies one nucleotide away. The chain links TRBV14 to TRBJ2-7; 10 nucleotides align to TRBD1. V dropped 3 bases and J dropped 2; count of bases not matched to a gene: 1. This CDR3 comprises 14 residues. CDR1 is SGHDN, CDR2 FVKESK, per germline. The CDR3 is CASSHDRGPYEQYF. In DNA form, the CDR3 reads TGTGCCAGCAGCCACGACAGGGGGCCCTACGAGCAGTACTTC.

Many counts were recorded for this clonotype. The CDR3 is CASSYGPSTDTQYF. CDR3 bases: TGCGCCAGCAGCTACGGACCAAGCACAGATACGCAGTATTTT. The gene calls are TRBV5-1 and TRBJ2-3; D uncertain. The CDR3 covers 14 residues. The germline V and J ends were trimmed by 3 bases and 0 bases, with 8 bases remaining between them. Germline V gives CDR1 SGHRS, CDR2 YFSETQ.

The gene calls are TRBV7-3 and TRBJ2-1; D call uncertain. Germline CDR1 is SGHTA and CDR2 is FQGTGA. Trimming cost V 3 bases and J 9 bases, with 18 bases left between them. The CDR3 totals 15 residues. This CDR3 is CASSFKNKGFGEQFF. The CDR3 region has the DNA TGTGCCAGCAGCTTCAAAAATAAGGGATTCGGTGAGCAGTTCTTC.

This clonotype has only a few counts. The V and J genes are TRBV20-1 and TRBJ1-2, with D perhaps matching TRBD1 (6 bases). CDR1 and CDR2 (germline): DFQATT, SNEGSKA (reference sequence). This CDR3 is built from 15 residues. V shed 5 bases and J shed 0 bases, with 16 bases lying between them. CDR3 coding DNA: TGCAGTGCTGCGAACCACAGGGCCTCTAACTATGGCTACACCTTC. Translating it yields CSAANHRASNYGYTF.

The chain employs TRBV5-5 and TRBJ2-7; no firm D call. In germline, CDR1 is SGHKS, CDR2 YYEKEE (reference sequence). Trimming removed 0 bases at V and 2 bases at J, with 12 bases between. This CDR3 spans 15 amino acids. CDR3 sequence (DNA): TGTGCCAGCAGCTTGGAGAAAATAGGAACCTACGAGCAGTACTTC. Amino acids: CASSLEKIGTYEQYF.

The chain links TRBV20-1 to TRBJ2-7, with 7 bases aligning to TRBD1. The germline gives CDR1 DFQATT, CDR2 SNEGSKA (reference sequence). CDR3 size: 12 residues. Trimming at V came to 6 bases and at J to 0 bases, leaving 2 bases not matched to a gene. The CDR3: CSAGQHSYEQYF. In nucleotides, the CDR3 is TGCAGTGCGGGACAGCACTCCTACGAGCAGTACTTC.

The chain uses TRBV10-3 and TRBJ2-5; tentatively, D is TRBD1 or TRBD2 (5 bases each). This CDR3 region has 12 residues. Looked up from germline, CDR1 is ENHRY and CDR2 is SYGVKD. Trimming pared 3 bases from V and 4 bases from J, leaving 6 bases between. The CDR3 region is CAISDGGETQYF. CDR3 nucleotide sequence: TGTGCCATCAGTGATGGGGGAGAGACCCAGTACTTC.

The chain employs TRBV18 and TRBJ2-3; no clear D gene. CDR1 and CDR2 from the germline V gene are KGHSH and LQKENI. This CDR3 has 17 amino acids. The V gene lost 2 bases and the J gene lost 5 bases, with 20 bases spanning the gap. Here the CDR3 DNA reads TGTGCCAGCTCACCAACTCCACCGGACCGACTTTTAGATACGCAGTATTTT. Protein product: CASSPTPPDRLLDTQYF.

This chain joins TRBV4-1 and TRBJ2-7; 8 nucleotides align to TRBD2. The CDR3 loop spans 15 amino acids. With V trimmed by 4 bases and J by 4 bases, 9 bases remained unmatched. Germline V lookup: CDR1 MGHRA, CDR2 YSYEKL. Here the CDR3 reads CASSRESGREYEQYF. The CDR3 coding sequence is TGCGCCAGCAGCCGCGAGAGCGGGAGAGAATACGAGCAGTACTTC.

This chain uses TRBV20-1 with TRBJ2-3; D gene uncertain. The CDR3 loop spans 11 amino acids. With 6 bases removed from V and 4 bases from J, the gap between germline ends came to 8 bases. Germline CDR1 DFQATT, CDR2 SNEGSKA (reference sequence). CDR3 sequence: CSARLADTQYF. In nucleotides, the CDR3 is TGCAGTGCACGACTCGCAGATACGCAGTATTTT.

CDR3 loop: CSARGPRKRLAGGETQYF. CDR3 DNA sequence: TGCAGTGCTAGAGGGCCCAGAAAACGACTAGCGGGAGGAGAGACCCAGTACTTC. V and J are TRBV20-1 and TRBJ2-5; the match to TRBD2 covers 13 bases. Germline V gene lookup returns CDR1 DFQATT and CDR2 SNEGSKA (reference sequence). The CDR3 is 18 residues long. The V gene end was trimmed by 1 base and the J gene end by 4 bases; junction bases not matched to a gene: 12.

This clonotype was observed a few times. This rearrangement joins TRBV5-4 to TRBJ2-1; TRBD1 aligns across 7 bases. The J segment lost 6 bases and the V segment lost 10 bases, leaving 7 bases of the junction unmatched. In germline, CDR1 is SGHNT, CDR2 YYREEE (reference sequence). The CDR3 loop spans 12 amino acids. The CDR3 sequence is CAGQARPNEQFF. The DNA of the CDR3 is TGTGCCGGACAGGCCAGACCCAATGAGCAGTTCTTC.

V and J are TRBV12-3 or TRBV12-4 and TRBJ1-1; D may be TRBD1 (5 bases). The CDR3 totals 13 residues. Trimming removed 3 bases from V and 7 bases from J, with 12 bases in between. CDR3 residues: CASSFGGRVEAFF. DNA of the CDR3: TGTGCCAGCAGTTTTGGGGGACGGGTTGAAGCTTTCTTT.